This paragraph covers one TCR beta chain sequence. The antigen is undetermined. Germline loops: CDR1 LNHDA, CDR2 SQIVND (reference sequence). V gave up 9 bases and J gave up 2 bases, with 8 bases separating them. This CDR3 has 12 residues. Healthy people donating bone marrow made up the donors. These data come from a study of cytomegalovirus exposure and HLA in healthy donors. Study overall: Out of 398 genotyped donors, about 80% belonged to the Caucasian-associated ancestry cluster.

Findings and limits, study-wide: Later on, a genetic analysis was performed. It linked a missense variant in DCLRE1C with V- and J-gene trimming of TCR beta. Per published reports, the classifier diagnosed cytomegalovirus status with high specificity and sensitivity.

Researchers ran the PCR with 60 Vbeta and 13 Jbeta primers. Some clones are missing from TCRdb's copy, which holds only in-frame ones; the method was immunoSEQ multiplex PCR. The sample carries 120,000 or so clones, over 60% recorded once. The sample consisted of PBMCs. This sequence joins TRBV19 and TRBJ2-1; D remains unclear. The clonotype comes from a man aged 18 to 30 in good health and CMV-seronegative. CDR3 in amino acids: CASGRTYNEQFF. Here the CDR3 DNA reads TGTGCCAGCGGCAGGACCTACAATGAGCAGTTCTTC.